The clone carrying this T cell receptor beta chain was seen a few times. V lost 4 bases and J lost 1; bases outside the gene matches: 2. The CDR3 has 14 residues. Germline lookup yields CDR1 MDHEN and CDR2 SYDVKM. Original data processing: Estimated nucleated cell counts came from reference gene primer amplification. Profiling relied on immunoSEQ multiplex PCR, and the TCRdb table lists in-frame clones only, not all of them. V and J calls and clone size are those listed in that table; D and trimming were worked out from the DNA. This sample has roughly 150,000 clones, with more than 65% found just once. This sample is part of a study of blood T cell repertoires in COVID-19. Study information: Sites in the United States, Italy and Spain provided acute and convalescent COVID-19 samples. The cDNA or gDNA used as material had been derived from T cells, B-cell-depleted T cells, or PBMCs.

The receptor's source is a woman of 80 years or more with acute or convalescent COVID-19. The chain carries TRBV28 and TRBJ1-2; 8 bases line up with TRBD1. Sequencing was carried out using peripheral blood. CDR3 residues: CASSSGQGNYGYTF. DNA for the CDR3: TGTGCCAGCAGTTCCGGACAGGGTAACTATGGCTACACCTTC.